This entry describes one T cell receptor (beta chain). The specificity of this receptor is unknown. Base-call qualities are not available, and no considerably larger clone is one nucleotide away. The sample originates from a study of beta chain features in type 1 diabetes (dated by TCRdb to 2017 to 2018). About the investigation overall: Patients and healthy donors did not differ in mean age, gender distribution, total cell number or subset yield. In the study, TCRB repertoires of sorted circulating CD4+ T cell subsets from recently diagnosed type 1 diabetes patients were compared with those of matched healthy donors. A total of roughly 100 million sorted cells were examined across all samples, and RNA yield correlated strongly with the number of cells per subset. Regulatory and stem cell-like memory subsets were obtained from only 8 patients and roughly eight healthy donors, while naive and central memory subsets were obtained from all 28 donors. The investigation overall reported the following: Naive, central memory and regulatory TCRB repertoires appeared to be more similar among patients than among healthy donors. Shorter templates might have been favored by PCR, but patient and control samples were amplified and corrected together, so both groups would have been affected equally by any skew. Because cDNA rather than genomic DNA was sequenced, highly expressing activated cells could have been over-represented, although no difference in activation and CD3 levels was found between groups. Fewer insertions and more nucleotide deletions at VDJ recombination sites were observed in patients with type 1 diabetes, implying thymic rearrangement abnormalities. In all four CD4+ subsets, TCRB CDR3 length was moderately but significantly shorter in type 1 diabetes patients. Because the HLA sub-analyses included only small numbers of individuals, any influence of HLA type on TCRB rearrangement was left unresolved.

Each donor gave one peripheral blood draw, approximately 120 mL on average, collected into heparinised tubes. A BD FACSAria II and a panel including CD45RO, CCR7, CD25, CD127, CD95 and CD27 were used to sort naive, central memory, regulatory and stem cell-like memory CD4+ T cells. A purity above 95% was achieved for all sorted populations. Right away, PBMCs were isolated by Lymphoprep density gradient centrifugation and were stained directly, with no culture step. So that batch effects would be minimized, each experiment stained and sorted samples in pairs, pairing one healthy donor with one patient. All of the isolated RNA was reverse transcribed with the High Capacity cDNA Reverse Transcription Kit, so expressed TCRB transcripts were sequenced. Naive, central memory and regulatory T cell samples underwent deep immunoSEQ sequencing, averaging around 4 million total reads per sample. After sorted cells were lysed in RLT buffer, RNA was extracted with DNase-treated RNeasy Micro or Mini kits, with the choice depending on cell number. To prevent cross-contamination, each cell subset was processed individually, whereas patient and healthy donor samples were processed jointly. The immunoSEQ multiplex PCR was used to amplify TCRB sequences from cDNA, generating 87-bp fragments that spanned the CDR3 region. Sequencing of the amplicons was done on the Illumina HiSeq platform. Processing in the source paper ran as follows. Synthetic template baselines were used to correct PCR bias computationally, reads within Hamming distance 2 were collapsed together, and singletons that could not be merged were discarded. Reads were aligned to IMGT to assign V, D and J genes, CDR3 length, and insertions or deletions at six rearrangement sites. Clonotype counts were normalized to sorted cell number within each subset before computing true diversity and Gini coefficients with the tcR R package. Repertoire sharing was quantified using the overlap coefficient calculated on TCRB nucleotide sequences. Sourced from immuneACCESS, this table was stored by TCRdb with only in-frame sequences that have V and J called. A share of the clones is absent; for the studies checked, an unresolved V gene accounts for under half, and the remainder has no known explanation. V and J calls and clone size follow that table, whereas D and trimming were derived from the DNA. This sample holds 200,000 to 250,000 clones; roughly a tenth were observed only once. The ten largest clones take up approximately 1.5% of the sample.

The CDR3 runs 16 amino acids, cysteine and phenylalanine included. The DNA shown is the 48-base CDR3, in frame from base 1. V is shortened by 2 bases, J by 3 bases, and the region joining them spans 13 bases. Per the germline V gene, SGHAT is the CDR1 and FQNNGV is the CDR2. Specimen: central memory CD4+ T cells from blood. Recombination joined TRBV11-2 with TRBJ2-2; no D gene is confidently identified. The clonotype comes from a man in his late teens or twenties in good health. The DNA reads as follows: TGTGCCAGCAGCTTAATCTCTGGTCGAGACACCGGGGAGCTGTTTTTT. Translated, it reads CASSLISGRDTGELFF.